This is a list of T cell receptor beta chains from one sample in a study of human T cells and chemical hapten exposure. MiXCR, applied by TCRdb to the RACE reads, yields one record per CDR3 protein. The sample lists some 77,000 distinct CDR3 sequences, 9% to 12% occurring once. Sample: whole blood, taken in connection with sensitization to the hapten diphenylcyclopropenone (DPC). The receptors shown here come from a woman between 50 and 59 years old with alopecia areata. Some clones in this sample may be carry-over from other donors' samples. Both conserved end residues are part of each CDR3. D genes are given only for firm matches. Clone size is not always given. Where it is, it says once, few, many or a class for expanded clones.

>-|TRBJ2-5|TRBV20-1|TRBD2
CSARGEGGRAPETQYF
TGCAGTGCTAGAGGCGAGGGCGGGAGGGCCCCAGAGACCCAGTACTTC
>few|TRBJ2-1|TRBV7-2|TRBD2
CASSLVLAGGSSYNEQFF
TGTGCCAGCAGCTTAGTTCTAGCGGGAGGGAGCTCCTACAATGAGCAGTTCTTC
>many|TRBJ2-3|TRBV20-1|TRBD2
CSARGGGRALRTDTQYF
TGCAGTGCTAGAGGTGGCGGGAGGGCCCTCCGCACAGATACGCAGTATTTT
>few|TRBJ2-5|TRBV9|-
CASSEQGRETQYF
TGTGCCAGCAGCGAACAGGGCCGGGAGACCCAGTACTTC
>many|TRBJ1-5|TRBV4-3|-
CASSQEAGRNQPQHF
TGCGCCAGCAGCCAAGAGGCGGGAAGGAATCAGCCCCAGCATTTT
>-|TRBJ2-7|TRBV29-1|TRBD1
CSVSLQGARYEQYF
TGCAGCGTTTCCCTACAGGGGGCAAGATACGAGCAGTACTTC
>many|TRBJ2-7|TRBV29-1|-
CSVEGWQAHEQYF
TGCAGCGTTGAAGGGTGGCAGGCCCACGAGCAGTACTTC
>-|TRBJ2-2|TRBV2|TRBD2
CASSKLAGAGELFF
TGTGCCAGCAGTAAACTAGCGGGAGCCGGGGAGCTGTTTTTT
>many|TRBJ1-5|TRBV4-1|-
CASSQARVRGLRPQHF
TGCGCCAGCAGCCAAGCTCGGGTAAGGGGTTTAAGGCCCCAGCATTTT
>few|TRBJ2-5|TRBV7-6|-
CASSLGQTSQETQYF
TGTGCCAGCAGCTTAGGGCAGACATCCCAAGAGACCCAGTACTTC
>many|TRBJ2-1|TRBV3-1|TRBD2
CASSQGLAGGLPRFF
TGTGCCAGCAGCCAGGGTCTAGCGGGAGGCCTACCGCGGTTCTTC
>few|TRBJ2-5|TRBV7-2|-
CASSLGQETQYF
TGTGCCAGCAGCCTCGGTCAAGAGACCCAGTACTTC
>-|TRBJ2-5|TRBV27|-
CASSFDSGETQYF
TGTGCCAGCAGTTTTGATTCAGGAGAGACCCAGTACTTC
>once|TRBJ2-7|TRBV29-1|-
CSARGASDPYEQYF
TGCAGCGCCCGGGGGGCCTCCGACCCCTACGAGCAGTACTTC
>few|TRBJ2-7|TRBV20-1|-
CSARPRTPYEQYF
TGCAGTGCTAGACCCCGGACACCCTACGAGCAGTACTTC
>-|TRBJ2-5|TRBV11-2|-
CASSLAGNAQESQYF
TGTGCCAGCAGCTTAGCGGGGAACGCACAAGAGTCCCAGTACTTC
>few|TRBJ2-5|TRBV6-2/TRBV6-3|TRBD1
CASRSTGEQTQYF
TGTGCCAGCAGATCCACAGGGGAACAGACCCAGTACTTC
>-|TRBJ2-7|TRBV2|-
CASSRGQGRGF
TGTGCCAGCAGCCGGGGGCAGGGAAGAGGCTTC
>many|TRBJ2-3|TRBV5-4|TRBD1
CASSLGSGGIADTQYF
TGTGCCAGCAGCTTGGGTTCAGGGGGCATCGCAGATACGCAGTATTTT
>many|TRBJ1-1|TRBV20-1|-
CSARGARMNTEAFF
TGCAGTGCCCGGGGGGCCAGGATGAACACTGAAGCTTTCTTT
>many|TRBJ1-5|TRBV19|TRBD1
CASRSMDRNLNQPQHF
TGTGCCAGTAGGTCCATGGACAGGAACCTCAATCAGCCCCAGCATTTT
>few|TRBJ2-3|TRBV12-3/TRBV12-4|-
CASSYFGTPTDTQYF
TGTGCCAGCAGTTACTTCGGGACCCCCACAGATACGCAGTATTTT
>few|TRBJ2-1|TRBV19|TRBD2
CASTSGRGGSYNEQFF
TGTGCCAGTACTAGCGGGAGGGGGGGATCCTACAATGAGCAGTTCTTC
>few|TRBJ2-3|TRBV27|TRBD2
CASSLWASGRRGDTQYF
TGTGCCAGCAGTTTATGGGCTAGCGGGAGAAGGGGGGATACGCAGTATTTT
>many|TRBJ2-1|TRBV28|-
CASSFGSGEQFF
TGTGCCAGCAGTTTTGGTAGCGGAGAGCAGTTCTTC
>-|TRBJ1-1|TRBV18|-
CASSSAMNTEAFF
TGTGCCAGCTCAAGCGCGATGAACACTGAAGCTTTCTTT
>few|TRBJ2-7|TRBV29-1|TRBD2
CSVEGDYSREQYF
TGCAGCGTTGAAGGGGACTACTCCCGCGAGCAGTACTTC
>many|TRBJ2-5|TRBV6-2/TRBV6-3|TRBD2
CASSYQALAKETQYF
TGTGCCAGCAGTTACCAAGCACTAGCGAAAGAGACCCAGTACTTC
>many|TRBJ1-5|TRBV6-5|TRBD1
CASMDRIGQPQHF
TGTGCCAGCATGGACAGGATAGGGCAGCCCCAGCATTTT
>many|TRBJ1-5|TRBV29-1|-
CSVDGGWNQPQHF
TGCAGCGTTGATGGGGGATGGAATCAGCCCCAGCATTTT
>many|TRBJ1-2|TRBV21-1|-
CASSKGTGWEYGYTF
TGTGCCAGCAGCAAAGGGACAGGGTGGGAGTATGGCTACACCTTC
>-|TRBJ2-1|TRBV14|TRBD2
CASAPTPFSGRANEQFF
TGTGCCAGCGCGCCCACCCCGTTTAGCGGGAGGGCCAATGAGCAGTTCTTC
>few|TRBJ2-3|TRBV6-2/TRBV6-3|-
CASSGDTDTQYF
TGTGCCAGCAGTGGGGATACAGATACGCAGTATTTT
>few|TRBJ1-6|TRBV18|-
CASSQFEARRSPLHF
TGTGCCAGCTCACAGTTTGAAGCCCGCAGATCACCCCTCCACTTT
>many|TRBJ1-6|TRBV6-5|-
CASSYDAGGLSSYNSPLHF
TGTGCCAGCAGTTACGATGCTGGCGGCCTAAGCTCCTATAATTCACCCCTCCACTTT
>-|TRBJ2-1|TRBV5-1|TRBD2
CASSLSGRAFDEQFF
TGCGCCAGCAGCTTAAGCGGGAGGGCCTTTGATGAGCAGTTCTTC
>few|TRBJ2-7|TRBV10-1|-
CASSDTAGPSAEQYF
TGCGCCAGCAGTGATACGGCGGGGCCATCGGCCGAGCAGTACTTC
>few|TRBJ2-5|TRBV4-2|-
CASSQVGAQETQYF
TGTGCCAGCAGCCAAGTTGGGGCCCAAGAGACCCAGTACTTC
>few|TRBJ2-1|TRBV12-3/TRBV12-4|-
CASSLRGSLNEQFF
TGTGCCAGCAGTTTAAGGGGGAGCTTGAATGAGCAGTTCTTC
>many|TRBJ2-7|TRBV6-5|-
CASSYSRLGGNEQYF
TGTGCCAGCAGTTACTCGCGCCTCGGGGGAAACGAGCAGTACTTC
>few|TRBJ2-1|TRBV3-1|-
CASSQDHVVAPYNEQFF
TGTGCCAGCAGCCAAGATCACGTGGTAGCCCCTTACAATGAGCAGTTCTTC
>few|TRBJ2-3|TRBV29-1|-
CSVTVLDTQYF
TGCAGCGTCACCGTCCTTGATACGCAGTATTTT
>-|TRBJ2-7|TRBV5-4|-
CASSSRQESSYEQYF
TGTGCCAGCAGCTCGAGACAGGAAAGCTCCTACGAGCAGTACTTC
>many|TRBJ2-7|TRBV29-1|TRBD2
CSVQTSLSSYEQYF
TGCAGCGTTCAGACTAGCCTAAGCTCCTACGAGCAGTACTTC
>few|TRBJ2-1|TRBV5-4|TRBD1
CASSLTGGTSNEQFF
TGTGCCAGCAGCTTAACAGGGGGCACAAGCAATGAGCAGTTCTTC
>-|TRBJ2-2|TRBV19|-
CASSIPVGLNTGELFF
TGTGCCAGTAGTATCCCGGTCGGGCTGAACACCGGGGAGCTGTTTTTT
>-|TRBJ1-5|TRBV12-3/TRBV12-4|-
CASSEGSGSNQPQHF
TGTGCCAGTTCGGAGGGGAGCGGTAGCAATCAGCCCCAGCATTTT